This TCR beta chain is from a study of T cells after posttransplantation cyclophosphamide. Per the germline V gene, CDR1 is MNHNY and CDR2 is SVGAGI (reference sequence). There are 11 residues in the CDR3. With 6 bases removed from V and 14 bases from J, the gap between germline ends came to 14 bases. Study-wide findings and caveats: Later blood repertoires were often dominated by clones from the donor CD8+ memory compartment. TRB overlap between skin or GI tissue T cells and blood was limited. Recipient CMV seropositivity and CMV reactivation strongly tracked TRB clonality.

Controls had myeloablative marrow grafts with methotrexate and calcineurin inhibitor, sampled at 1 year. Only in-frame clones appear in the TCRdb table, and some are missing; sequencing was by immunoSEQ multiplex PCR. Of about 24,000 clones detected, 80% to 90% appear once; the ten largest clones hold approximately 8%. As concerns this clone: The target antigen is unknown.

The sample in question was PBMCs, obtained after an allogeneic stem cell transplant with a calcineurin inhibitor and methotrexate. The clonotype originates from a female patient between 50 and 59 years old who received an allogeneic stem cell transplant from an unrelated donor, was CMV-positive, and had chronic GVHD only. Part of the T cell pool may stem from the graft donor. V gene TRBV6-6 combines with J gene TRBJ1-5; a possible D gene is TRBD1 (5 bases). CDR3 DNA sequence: TGTGCCAGCAGCGCAGGGACTTTAGAGCATTTT. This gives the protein CASSAGTLEHF.